The clone carrying this TCR beta chain has ten or more counts. Its antigen is unknown. This may come from a read error, since a much larger clone is one base off. Trimming stripped 6 bases from V and 1 base from J, with 18 bases between. CDR3 size: 15 residues. Germline-derived CDR1 and CDR2 are DFQATT and SNEGSKA (reference sequence). The data are from a study of glioma-infiltrating T cells. General study points: Tissue and blood shared very few CDR3 sequences.

The iRepertoire nested amplicon-rescue multiplex PCR amplified TCR alpha and beta CDR3s from RNA. Tissue mRNA or PBMC total RNA, about 90-400 ng, went into one-step reverse transcription and amplification. TCRdb called the multiplex PCR reads again in MiXCR, with one record for every CDR3 protein. The sample lists about 89,000 distinct CDR3 sequences; 23% were seen once. This sequence originates from a human donor with low-grade glioma or glioblastoma, undergoing nonglioma brain surgery, or in good health (not recorded which). The sequenced sample consisted of glioma tissue, nonneoplastic brain tissue, or PBMCs (not recorded which). The J gene is TRBJ1-2, the V gene TRBV20-1; D is uncertain. The CDR3 region has the DNA TGCAGTGCACGTGAGATGGGAGGAATTAACTATGGCTACACCTTC. It translates to CSAREMGGINYGYTF.